This T cell receptor beta chain was retrieved from a study of identical twins. TCRdb fed the 5' RACE reads into MiXCR, producing one record per CDR3 protein. This sample carries roughly 750,000 distinct CDR3 sequences, around 20% of them seen once, and the ten largest clones take approximately 4.5%. These data were also reused for a study on T cells expressing NK-cell markers.

The receptor comes from a young woman in good health. The sequenced sample was PBMCs.

CDR3 coding DNA: TGCAGCGTTGTGGGCTCGAGCTACGAGCAGTACTTC. Protein product: CSVVGSSYEQYF. The chain is built from TRBV29-1 and TRBJ2-7, with no clear D. The V end was cut by 4 bases, the J end by 3 bases, with 10 bases between. The CDR3 runs to 12 residues. Germline assignment: CDR1 SQVTM and CDR2 ANQGSEA.